A selection of T cell receptor beta chains follows, all from one sample in a study of T cells in Graves' hyperthyroidism and ophthalmopathy. MiXCR, applied by TCRdb to the multiplex PCR reads, yields one record per CDR3 protein. This table has 660,000 or so distinct CDR3 sequences, over 40% appearing once. The sample comprised peripheral blood or thyroid tissue (not recorded which). The receptors stem from an adult man with Graves' disease, either hyperthyroidism or ophthalmopathy (not recorded which). The conserved cysteine and the conserved F or W are not part of the CDR3 here. The order of the fields is V gene, CDR3 protein.

>TRBV7-9
ASSRDGKRSYEQY
>TRBV20-1
SARDLRGQGITYEQY
>TRBV11-1
ASSAWTGNGYEQY
>TRBV7-9
ASSQAGPNNQPQH
>TRBV29-1
SVEVRQGDYGYT
>TRBV7-8
ASSPGTGGPQETQY
>TRBV12-3/TRBV12-4
TSGTGIAEAF
>TRBV20-1
SATVGGLYQPQH
>TRBV5-1
ASSQDHSGQGSPLH
>TRBV24-1
AWSRGQGGQPQH
>TRBV2
ASSPWDRGNQPQH
>TRBV7-2
ASSQERSSRREQY
>TRBV20-1
SARKQGEAF
>TRBV3-1
ASSPTWIRAHGSGANVLT
>TRBV6-5
ASSGRDRKTYEQY
>TRBV19
AGSLAPNSLLH
>TRBV7-8
ASSLNPAGGYT
>TRBV6-1
ASASDRGRNYGYT
>TRBV7-9
ASSQRQGGHEQY
>TRBV5-1
ASSLSGGDNQPQH
>TRBV7-9
ASSLAGQGHEQY
>TRBV2
ASIRGLENYGYT
>TRBV5-1
ASSSLPGTGNTEAF
>TRBV2
ASLYGTPAPEAF
>TRBV19
ASSIVGDTGELF
>TRBV6-1
ASSRTPGSPLH
>TRBV29-1
SVDQQGATEAF
>TRBV12-3/TRBV12-4
ASSEGTSGSDEQY
>TRBV20-1
SASLGEQPQH
>TRBV29-1
SVAQGAGGYT
>TRBV2
ASTRDRGNTEAF
>TRBV7-2
ASSLVTGIFNSPLH
>TRBV29-1
SADIPGETQY
>TRBV12-3/TRBV12-4
ASSFPNSPLH
>TRBV2
ASRSHRGISYEQY
>TRBV2
ASSRRRGQGAF
>TRBV6-5
ASSKPGVPTWGLF
>TRBV9
ASSVGIAGSRETQY
>TRBV19
ASRDRGAQPQH
>TRBV29-1
SAHTANEKLF
>TRBV12-3/TRBV12-4
ASRMGQGANYGYT
>TRBV7-9
ASRTGEENTEAF
>TRBV6-5
ASSEFIGGNQPQH
>TRBV29-1
SVETDANEKLF
>TRBV5-1
ASSFGPGKLF
>TRBV7-2
ASSLGLAGDYEQY
>TRBV10-3
AISGTGGFGYTGELF
>TRBV24-1
ATSESARVIGYT
>TRBV12-3/TRBV12-4
ASSPKYGGPSEKLF
>TRBV7-9
ASSQTGAANYGYT
>TRBV19
ASSRLADGYT
>TRBV11-1
ASGVGLNQPQH
>TRBV5-5
ASSLGRARKLF
>TRBV10-3
ASSYWEGYEQY